This T cell receptor (beta chain) was identified in a study of cytomegalovirus exposure and HLA in healthy donors. Study results and caveats: In a later analysis, HLA-associated beta chains showed higher expansion and lower generation probabilities than comparable chains.

A multiplex PCR was run with 60 Vbeta primers and 13 Jbeta primers. In the study's own analysis: The authors later counted 70 million to 85 million unique TCR beta chains, 8.5 million to 13 million of them shared. Generated by immunoSEQ multiplex PCR, the TCRdb table keeps only in-frame clones and is missing some. Clonal size and the V and J genes are those of that table, whereas D and trimming came from the DNA. The sample shows around 280,000 clones, around 90% of them seen only once. This CDR3 comprises 11 residues. Trimming stripped 3 bases from V and 7 bases from J, with 7 bases between. Germline CDR1 and CDR2: SNHLY and FYNNEI. The table lists this clone with a count of one. Antigen: not known.

Material: PBMCs. The chain has TRBV2 and TRBJ2-7, with D possibly matching TRBD2 (5 bases). The origin of this receptor is a woman aged 18-29 years in good health and CMV-seronegative. The CDR3 DNA is TGTGCCAGCAGTGATCCGGGGGAGCAGTACTTC. Translated, it gives CASSDPGEQYF.